A single T cell receptor beta chain is shown here with its context. These data originate in a study of blood T cell repertoires in COVID-19. Study at large: PBMCs, B-cell-depleted T cells, or T cells were the source of the cDNA or gDNA that made up the material.

This CDR3 contains 12 residues. V shed 2 bases and J shed 8 bases, with 9 bases lying between them. Germline V gene lookup returns CDR1 KGHSH and CDR2 LQKENI. In the original workflow: Nucleated cell counts were estimated from reference gene primer amplification. Here immunoSEQ multiplex PCR was the method, and the copy in TCRdb shows in-frame clones only, minus some. For V, J and clone size, that table is used; D and trimming come from the DNA. The data show 100,000 to 150,000 clones, with about 70% seen just once and about 1.9% held by the top ten. The clonotype was recovered from a woman between 65 and 79 years old with acute or convalescent COVID-19. The specimen was peripheral blood. This sequence joins TRBV18 and TRBJ1-2; D gene uncertain. CDR3 coding DNA: TGTGCCAGCTCACCAAGAGGTCGGGGCTACACCTTC. It yields the protein CASSPRGRGYTF.